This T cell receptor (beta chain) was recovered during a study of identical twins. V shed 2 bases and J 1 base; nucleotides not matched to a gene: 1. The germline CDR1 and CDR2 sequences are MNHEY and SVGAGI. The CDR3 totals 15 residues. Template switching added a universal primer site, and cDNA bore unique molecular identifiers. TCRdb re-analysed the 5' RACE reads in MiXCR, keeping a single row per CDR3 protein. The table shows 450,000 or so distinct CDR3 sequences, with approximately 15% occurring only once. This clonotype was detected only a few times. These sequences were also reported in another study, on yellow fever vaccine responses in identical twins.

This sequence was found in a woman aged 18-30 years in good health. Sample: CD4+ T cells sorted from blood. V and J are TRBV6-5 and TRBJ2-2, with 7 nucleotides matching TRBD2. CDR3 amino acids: CASSYRGGNTGELFF. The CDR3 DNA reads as TGTGCCAGCAGTTACCGCGGGGGGAACACCGGGGAGCTGTTTTTT.